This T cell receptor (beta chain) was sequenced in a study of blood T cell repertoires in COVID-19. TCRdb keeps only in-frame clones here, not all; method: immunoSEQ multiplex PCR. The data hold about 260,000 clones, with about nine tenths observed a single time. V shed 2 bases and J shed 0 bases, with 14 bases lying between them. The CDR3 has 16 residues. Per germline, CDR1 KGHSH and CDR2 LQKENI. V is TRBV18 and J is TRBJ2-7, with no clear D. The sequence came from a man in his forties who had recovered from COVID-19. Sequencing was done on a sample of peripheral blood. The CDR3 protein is CASSPKVGQVSYEQYF. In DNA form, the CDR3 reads TGTGCCAGCTCACCAAAGGTCGGTCAGGTCTCCTACGAGCAGTACTTC.